The entry that follows covers one TCR beta chain sequence. At one boundary the junction diverges from the germline segment, which might be a read error. The sample comes from a study of blood T cell repertoires in COVID-19. On the study more broadly: The analysed material was cDNA or gDNA that came from T cells, B-cell-depleted T cells, or PBMCs.

Method: immunoSEQ multiplex PCR; TCRdb's copy keeps in-frame clones and lacks some. The sample has 360,000 or so clones; about 90% are singletons. The CDR3 consists of 17 residues. Germline V gene sequence: CDR1 SGHTA, CDR2 FQGTGA. This study enrolled people aged about 18 to 100 from around 26 US geographic areas. Categorization into cohorts depended on clinical history that participants reported. This TCR derives from a woman aged 30 to 39 who had been exposed to COVID-19. The specimen was PBMCs or T cells enriched from blood (not recorded which). The genes are TRBV7-3 and TRBJ2-7, with 7 bases that match TRBD2. The CDR3 spells CASSLIASREFSHEQYF. The CDR3 bases are TGTGCCAGCAGCTTAATAGCTTCGCGGGAGTTCTCCCACGAGCAGTACTTC.